This TCR beta chain comes out of a study of cytomegalovirus exposure and HLA in healthy donors. Findings and caveats of the study: Three of the chains that were CMV-associated were confirmed in vitro to be specific for CMV antigens.

V lost 7 bases and J 5 bases, leaving 14 bases between the germline ends. The CDR3 totals 13 residues. Germline CDR1 and CDR2: MNHNS and SASEGT. Details on this clone: Its specificity is not known.

The donors were part of the validation cohort, which consisted of about 130 subjects and was separate from the first cohort of 666 subjects. TCRdb's copy holds only in-frame clones and misses some; the assay was immunoSEQ multiplex PCR. The sample lists approximately 200,000 clones; 80% to 95% were seen once. The sample taken for sequencing was PBMCs. The chain carries TRBV6-1 and TRBJ1-1; D possibly corresponds to TRBD1 (5 bases). This sequence originates from a woman in her late teens or twenties in good health and CMV-seronegative. CDR3 sequence: CASMHQGWTEAFF. The CDR3, as DNA: TGTGCCAGCATGCACCAGGGATGGACTGAAGCTTTCTTT.